The count of the clone carrying this TCR beta chain is one. Its antigen is currently unknown. TCRdb keeps only in-frame clones here, not all; method: immunoSEQ multiplex PCR. The repertoire holds tens of thousands of clones, with around nine tenths as singletons. Regarding time point: newly diagnosed, previously untreated cHL patient sample. The investigators isolated CD8+ T cells from thawed PBMCs using magnetic negative selection. Acting as the comparison were PBMCs from newly diagnosed, untreated classical Hodgkin lymphoma. Germline CDR1 SGHTA, CDR2 FQGNSA. V lost 2 bases, J lost 4 bases, and 15 bases lay in between. The CDR3 totals 16 residues. This entry comes from a study of PD-1 blockade in classical Hodgkin lymphoma. Study outcomes and limitations: Repertoires differed for reasons still undefined, possibly disease activity or prior therapy. Baseline TCR diversity was reportedly lower in newly diagnosed patients than in healthy donors. It was reported as lower still in relapsed/refractory patients.

The sample was CD8+ T cells from blood. The chain uses TRBV7-2 and TRBJ1-5; tentatively, D is TRBD1 (6 bases). This clonotype was obtained from a human donor with classical Hodgkin lymphoma. Here the CDR3 reads CASSLRGGAGNQPQHF. Written as DNA, the CDR3 is TGTGCCAGCAGCTTACGCGGGGGGGCGGGAAATCAGCCCCAGCATTTT.